These T cell receptor beta chains were read from a single sample in a study of T cells in Graves' hyperthyroidism and ophthalmopathy. TCRdb recomputed calls from the multiplex PCR reads with MiXCR, one row per CDR3 protein. The data hold some 560,000 distinct CDR3 sequences, with approximately 14% observed a single time. The sample was blood. The source is a woman in her twenties or thirties with Graves' hyperthyroidism. The CDR3 runs from the conserved cysteine through the conserved F or W. The D gene is left open where the match is weak. Expanded clones get a size class; other rows say once, few or many, or leave the size out.

V	D	J	size	CDR3	DNA
TRBV6-2/TRBV6-3	.	TRBJ2-4	.	CASSYSSGGAKSIQYF	TGTGCCAGCAGTTACTCGTCGGGTGGTGCCAAAAGCATTCAGTACTTC
TRBV9	TRBD1	TRBJ2-2	many	CASSPLQGANTGELFF	TGTGCCAGCAGCCCCCTCCAGGGGGCAAACACCGGGGAGCTGTTTTTT
TRBV20-1	TRBD2	TRBJ2-5	.	CSAIDNLESGSWRQETQYF	TGCAGTGCTATAGACAACTTGGAAAGCGGGAGCTGGCGACAAGAGACCCAGTACTTC
TRBV5-1	TRBD2	TRBJ2-7	many	CASSLEVAGDTTYEQYF	TGCGCCAGCAGCTTGGAGGTAGCGGGAGATACCACCTACGAGCAGTACTTC
TRBV29-1	.	TRBJ1-1	many	CSVAGSEAFF	TGCAGCGTTGCCGGAAGTGAAGCTTTCTTT
TRBV11-2	.	TRBJ2-7	many	CASSNTGSGVGEQYF	TGTGCCAGCAGCAACACAGGGTCAGGAGTCGGCGAGCAGTACTTC
TRBV5-4	.	TRBJ2-3	.	CASAVQNGTDTQYF	TGTGCCAGCGCTGTGCAGAATGGCACAGATACGCAGTATTTT
TRBV7-8	.	TRBJ2-3	many	CASSLVSWESDTQYF	TGTGCCAGCAGCTTAGTTTCGTGGGAGTCAGATACGCAGTATTTT
TRBV13	TRBD1	TRBJ2-7	many	CASSSRTGPYEQYF	TGTGCCAGCAGCTCACGGACAGGGCCCTACGAGCAGTACTTC
TRBV29-1	TRBD2	TRBJ2-7	few	CSVDGLAGVFEQYF	TGCAGCGTTGACGGACTAGCGGGAGTCTTCGAGCAGTACTTC
TRBV12-3/TRBV12-4	TRBD1	TRBJ1-3	.	CASSRQGTEGNTIYF	TGTGCCAGCAGTCGACAGGGGACGGAAGGAAACACCATATATTTT
TRBV3-1	.	TRBJ1-5	many	CASSQGFSNQPQHF	TGTGCCAGCAGCCAGGGTTTTAGCAATCAGCCCCAGCATTTT
TRBV3-1	.	TRBJ1-3	many	CASSQKAGTIYF	TGTGCCAGCAGCCAAAAAGCGGGCACCATATATTTT
TRBV12-3/TRBV12-4	TRBD2	TRBJ2-1	many	CASSLVAGGPLGHNEQFF	TGTGCCAGCAGTTTAGTAGCGGGAGGGCCTCTTGGCCACAATGAGCAGTTCTTC
TRBV19	TRBD2	TRBJ2-7	few	CASSIGPGTSGAYEQYF	TGTGCCAGTAGTATTGGACCCGGGACTAGCGGAGCCTACGAGCAGTACTTC
TRBV12-3/TRBV12-4	TRBD2	TRBJ2-1	many	CASRKKGLAGGWSSYNEQFF	TGTGCCAGCAGGAAAAAGGGACTAGCGGGAGGATGGAGCTCCTACAATGAGCAGTTCTTC
TRBV11-2	.	TRBJ1-2	many	CASSLGDDWGGYTF	TGTGCCAGCAGCTTAGGGGACGATTGGGGGGGCTACACCTTC
TRBV12-3/TRBV12-4	.	TRBJ2-7	many	CASSPAANLEQYF	TGTGCCAGCAGCCCCGCCGCTAACCTCGAGCAGTACTTC
TRBV4-1	TRBD1	TRBJ1-1	many	CATYHRGNTEAFF	TGCGCCACATATCACAGGGGGAACACTGAAGCTTTCTTT
TRBV10-3	.	TRBJ1-1	many	CAISEGETEAFF	TGTGCCATCAGTGAAGGGGAAACTGAAGCTTTCTTT
TRBV28	TRBD1	TRBJ2-7	few	CASSSEGAGEQYF	TGTGCCAGCAGTTCTGAGGGGGCCGGCGAGCAGTACTTC
TRBV20-1	.	TRBJ1-5	many	CSVSSQAGQPQHF	TGCAGTGTTTCCTCACAGGCCGGTCAGCCCCAGCATTTT
TRBV20-1	TRBD2	TRBJ2-1	many	CSAMTSRRYNEQFF	TGCAGTGCTATGACTAGCCGGCGGTACAATGAGCAGTTCTTC
TRBV9	.	TRBJ2-2	.	CASSGMGGELFF	TGTGCCAGCAGCGGCATGGGAGGGGAGCTGTTTTTT
TRBV30	.	TRBJ1-1	many	CAWSEGNTEAFF	TGTGCCTGGAGTGAAGGGAACACTGAAGCTTTCTTT
TRBV12-3/TRBV12-4	.	TRBJ2-7	many	CASSKQYEQYF	TGTGCCAGCAGTAAACAGTACGAGCAGTACTTC
TRBV20-1	.	TRBJ2-2	many	CSARPGWGTGELFF	TGCAGTGCTAGACCAGGGTGGGGTACCGGGGAGCTGTTTTTT
TRBV19	.	TRBJ1-1	few	CASSERGGTEAFF	TGTGCCAGTAGTGAACGGGGGGGGACTGAAGCTTTCTTT
TRBV7-9	TRBD2	TRBJ2-3	many	CASSPTSGSDTQYF	TGTGCCAGCAGCCCGACTAGCGGTTCAGATACGCAGTATTTT
TRBV5-1	.	TRBJ2-7	many	CASSLLGDEQYF	TGCGCCAGCAGCTTATTGGGGGACGAGCAGTACTTC
TRBV19	.	TRBJ1-2	.	CASRTTTIRGYTF	TGTGCCAGTAGGACTACGACTATCCGGGGCTACACCTTC
TRBV12-5	.	TRBJ1-1	few	CASGLASQPGVAFF	TGTGCTAGTGGTTTGGCGAGCCAGCCGGGGGTAGCTTTCTTT
TRBV12-3/TRBV12-4	.	TRBJ2-1	many	CASALGGNEQFF	TGTGCCAGCGCCCTCGGCGGCAATGAGCAGTTCTTC
TRBV19	TRBD1	TRBJ2-6	few	CASSMSPGTGVRGANVLTF	TGTGCCAGTAGTATGAGCCCCGGAACAGGGGTTCGTGGGGCCAACGTCCTGACTTTC
TRBV20-1	TRBD2	TRBJ2-1	many	CSAQAGGPVNEQFF	TGCAGTGCTCAAGCGGGAGGGCCCGTCAATGAGCAGTTCTTC
TRBV20-1	TRBD2	TRBJ2-7	many	CSAQTSVSGPYEQYF	TGCAGTGCTCAAACTAGCGTCAGTGGGCCTTACGAGCAGTACTTC
TRBV30	TRBD2	TRBJ2-7	many	CAWSDTSASYEQYF	TGTGCCTGGAGTGATACTAGCGCGTCCTACGAGCAGTACTTC
TRBV6-1	TRBD1	TRBJ1-5	few	CASTTTGEWNQPQHF	TGTGCCAGCACCACCACAGGGGAGTGGAATCAGCCCCAGCATTTT
TRBV5-8	.	TRBJ2-3	.	CASSSYPNTQYF	TGTGCCAGCAGCTCCTATCCTAATACGCAGTATTTT
TRBV7-9	.	TRBJ1-2	many	CASSLGGDEGYTF	TGTGCCAGCAGCTTAGGCGGGGATGAAGGCTACACCTTC
TRBV7-2	.	TRBJ2-5	many	CASSPPPGRETQYF	TGTGCCAGCAGCCCCCCTCCGGGAAGAGAGACCCAGTACTTC
TRBV11-2	.	TRBJ1-2	few	CASSLALTGSMGGYTF	TGTGCCAGCAGCTTAGCACTAACAGGGAGCATGGGTGGCTACACCTTC
TRBV11-2	.	TRBJ2-1	many	CASSARLTYNEQFF	TGTGCCAGCAGCGCCCGACTTACATACAATGAGCAGTTCTTC
TRBV2	.	TRBJ2-7	many	CASSNRAPYEQYF	TGTGCCAGCAGCAACAGGGCTCCTTACGAGCAGTACTTC
TRBV9	TRBD2	TRBJ2-5	.	CASSPDPGLAETQYF	TGTGCCAGCAGCCCCGACCCGGGACTAGCAGAGACCCAGTACTTC
TRBV10-3	TRBD1	TRBJ2-7	many	CAIRGDSSSYEQYF	TGTGCCATCAGAGGGGACAGCAGCTCCTACGAGCAGTACTTC
TRBV30	TRBD2	TRBJ2-3	many	CAWSRAPRGGSTDTQYF	TGTGCCTGGAGCAGAGCACCGCGGGGGGGTAGCACAGATACGCAGTATTTT
TRBV20-1	TRBD2	TRBJ2-1	few	CSARVRTSGAYNEQFF	TGCAGTGCTAGAGTCCGGACTAGCGGGGCCTACAATGAGCAGTTCTTC
TRBV30	TRBD1	TRBJ2-5	many	CAWSVWTGGKTQYF	TGTGCCTGGAGTGTTTGGACAGGGGGAAAGACCCAGTACTTC
TRBV10-2	.	TRBJ2-7	few	CASSETFTYEQYF	TGCGCCAGCAGTGAGACCTTTACCTACGAGCAGTACTTC
TRBV30	.	TRBJ2-3	.	CAWSVEGRTDTQYF	TGTGCCTGGAGTGTAGAGGGTCGCACAGATACGCAGTATTTT
TRBV30	.	TRBJ2-2	many	CAWGQDDTGELFF	TGTGCCTGGGGCCAGGATGACACCGGGGAGCTGTTTTTT
TRBV11-2	TRBD2	TRBJ2-1	many	CASSLAGGYTNEQFF	TGTGCCAGCAGCTTAGCGGGGGGGTATACCAATGAGCAGTTCTTC
TRBV6-1	TRBD2	TRBJ2-1	many	CASSSGRGEQFF	TGTGCCAGCAGTAGCGGGAGAGGTGAGCAGTTCTTC
TRBV6-1	TRBD2	TRBJ2-7	many	CATSGRGRENTYEQYF	TGTGCCACCAGCGGGAGAGGAAGGGAAAACACCTACGAGCAGTACTTC
TRBV25-1	.	TRBJ2-1	.	CASSDPVSSYNEQFF	TGTGCCAGCAGTGATCCCGTTAGCTCCTACAATGAGCAGTTCTTC
TRBV2	.	TRBJ1-5	many	CASRRAGNQPQHF	TGTGCCAGCAGAAGGGCTGGCAATCAGCCCCAGCATTTT
TRBV2	.	TRBJ1-2	.	CASSEYDFNYGYTF	TGTGCCAGCAGTGAATATGATTTTAACTATGGCTACACCTTC
TRBV20-1	TRBD1	TRBJ2-7	.	CSATTGVWTYEQYF	TGCAGTGCAACGACAGGGGTATGGACCTACGAGCAGTACTTC